This T cell receptor (beta chain) was observed in a study of blood T cells in healthy people across ages. Overall study context: Researchers report that template switching captured about one barcoded beta molecule per two T cells.

Trimming pared 8 bases from V and 5 bases from J, leaving 9 bases between. The CDR3 spans 11 residues. Germline V lookup: CDR1 MNHNS, CDR2 SASEGT. A second about 7 to 11 cycle PCR used barcoded and J-beta primers. MiXCR was run by TCRdb on the 5' RACE reads, yielding one entry per CDR3 protein. The sample lists some 1.7 million distinct CDR3 sequences; under 30% were seen once. This clonotype occurred many times. The material sequenced was blood. The source is a woman aged 30 to 39 in good health. The V call is TRBV6-1, the J call TRBJ2-5; D unclear. Here the CDR3 DNA reads TGTGCCAGCTTCCGGTACGAGACCCAGTACTTC. Protein: CASFRYETQYF.